The 25 T cell receptor beta chains below come from one sample, sequenced in a study of T-cell memory formation after mild COVID-19. One entry per CDR3 protein results from TCRdb running MiXCR on the 5' RACE reads. The table includes 340,000 or so distinct CDR3 sequences, 10% to 15% detected once. The sequencing sample was made of PBMCs or a T cell subset sorted from them (not recorded which). These receptors came from a man aged 18 to 35 who had mild COVID-19 (a few samples of this study predate the infection). Cell type and time point are not known.

The chain carries TRBV5-1 and TRBJ2-4; a weak D match, TRBD2 (6 bases). The CDR3 totals 15 residues. Germline values: CDR1 SGHRS, CDR2 YFSETQ. The V and J ends lost 7 bases and 8 bases respectively, with 22 bases between them. The CDR3 spells CASSNPGGTADIQYF. CDR3 DNA: TGCGCCAGCTCGAACCCTGGGGGGACCGCGGACATTCAGTACTTC.

This chain connects TRBV2 to TRBJ2-5; 12 bases are shared with TRBD1. V lost 2 bases to trimming and J lost 5 bases; unmatched junction nucleotides: 6. The CDR3 runs 16 residues. CDR1 is SNHLY and CDR2 is FYNNEI in the germline V gene. The CDR3 loop reads CASSERDRGQEETQYF. In DNA form, the CDR3 reads TGTGCCAGCAGTGAACGGGACAGGGGGCAGGAGGAGACCCAGTACTTC.

This clonotype was detected ten times or more. The V call is TRBV29-1, the J call TRBJ1-4; TRBD1 aligns across 7 bases. Germline CDR1 SQVTM, CDR2 ANQGSEA. Losses at the gene ends were 4 bases for V and 6 bases for J; bases not matched to a gene: 2. The CDR3 consists of 12 residues. CDR3 amino acids: CSVVGQDEKLFF. As DNA, the CDR3 is TGCAGCGTTGTAGGACAGGATGAAAAACTGTTTTTT.

This clonotype was seen many times. The rearrangement links TRBV29-1 to TRBJ2-7; D unresolved. CDR3 length: 11 residues. The germline V gene has CDR1 SQVTM and CDR2 ANQGSEA. With 6 bases removed from V and 4 bases from J, the gap between germline ends came to 10 bases. CDR3 bases: TGCAGCGTGGGGTCCGATTACGAGCAGTACTTC. It encodes CSVGSDYEQYF.

This clonotype has a count of ten or more. This chain connects TRBV28 to TRBJ2-4, with 14 bases that match TRBD2. The CDR3 is made up of 19 amino acids. Germline trimming cut 6 bases from V and 0 bases from J; bases unmatched to any gene: 10. Germline V gene data show CDR1 as MDHEN and CDR2 as SYDVKM. The CDR3 here is CASSRRGLAGVLAKNIQYF. CDR3 DNA: TGTGCCAGCAGCCGACGGGGACTAGCGGGGGTTTTAGCCAAAAACATTCAGTACTTC.

This clonotype came up a few times. This sequence joins TRBV7-6 and TRBJ2-7, with TRBD1 identical over 9 bases. CDR3 size: 14 residues. With 4 bases clipped from V and 3 bases from J, the junction kept 4 bases outside the gene matches. The germline CDR1 and CDR2 sequences are SGHVS and FNYEAQ. CDR3 residues: CASSSHRGLYEQYV. The CDR3 coding sequence is TGTGCCAGCAGCTCACACAGGGGGCTCTACGAGCAGTACGTC.

The rearrangement links TRBV7-2 to TRBJ2-7; perhaps D is TRBD1 or TRBD2 (5 bases each). This CDR3 is 14 amino acids long. The germline gives CDR1 SGHTA, CDR2 FQGNSA. Trimming stripped 2 bases from V and 4 bases from J, with 12 bases between. CDR3 protein: CASSLYRTGYEQYF. The CDR3 DNA reads TGTGCCAGCAGCTTATACAGGACTGGGTACGAGCAGTACTTC. The whole variable domain, filled in from reference TRBV7-2 and TRBJ2-7, reads GAGVSQSPSNKVTEKGKDVELRCDPISGHTALYWYRQSLGQGLEFLIYFQGNSAPDKSGLPSDRFSAERTGGSVSTLTIQRTQQEDSAVYLCASSLYRTGYEQYFGPGTRLTVT.

There are a few counts of this clonotype. This sequence joins TRBV5-1 and TRBJ2-3; tentatively, D is TRBD2 (6 bases). Germline V lookup: CDR1 SGHRS, CDR2 YFSETQ. The CDR3 totals 14 residues. Between the trimmed V and J ends, which lost 2 bases and 6 bases, there was a span of 13 bases. CDR3 nucleotides: TGCGCCAGCAGCTTCGGTCAGACTAGTGATACGCAGTATTTT. It encodes CASSFGQTSDTQYF.

The chain carries TRBV4-2 and TRBJ1-2; D not certain. CDR1 LGHNA and CDR2 YNFKEQ come from the germline V gene. The CDR3 is made up of 14 amino acids. V was clipped by 6 bases and J by 6 bases, with 17 bases between them. As DNA, the CDR3 is TGTGCCAGCAGACCCTTCTGGACTAGAGATGGCTACACCTTC. Its translation is CASRPFWTRDGYTF.

This clonotype has a handful of counts. The V and J genes are TRBV7-2 and TRBJ1-4; D unresolved. This CDR3 is built from 15 residues. Germline V lookup: CDR1 SGHTA, CDR2 FQGNSA. The V gene lost 8 bases and the J gene lost 8 bases, with 21 bases spanning the gap. CDR3 amino acids: CASQSRGHIGEKLFF. In DNA form, the CDR3 reads TGTGCCAGCCAATCCCGGGGTCACATCGGGGAAAAACTGTTTTTT.

The chain is built from TRBV6-5 and TRBJ1-6; TRBD1 matches 7 bases. CDR3 length: 12 residues. V lost 4 bases to trimming and J lost 14 bases; unmatched junction nucleotides: 5. Germline CDR1 reads MNHEY; CDR2 reads SVGAGI. This CDR3 is CASSSDRASLHF. The CDR3 bases are TGTGCCAGCAGTTCCGACAGGGCGTCCCTCCACTTT.

V and J are TRBV5-1 and TRBJ2-2; D unresolved. CDR3 size: 16 residues. CDR1 and CDR2 (germline): SGHRS, YFSETQ. V dropped 0 bases and J dropped 4 bases, with 13 bases sitting between them. As DNA, the CDR3 is TGCGCCAGCAGCTTGGACATCGTTAGGGTCACCGGGGAGCTGTTTTTT. Its protein product is CASSLDIVRVTGELFF.

In its sample, this clonotype was seen a few times. The chain couples TRBV3-1 to TRBJ1-3, with 8 bases lining up with TRBD1. This CDR3 has 15 residues. The V segment lost 0 bases and the J segment 7 bases; nucleotides outside the gene matches: 5. Germline assignment: CDR1 LGHDT and CDR2 YNNKEL (reference sequence). The CDR3 here is CASSQETGAWNTIYF. In DNA form, the CDR3 reads TGTGCCAGCAGCCAAGAGACAGGGGCATGGAACACCATATATTTT. Variable domain in full (rest from reference TRBV3-1 and TRBJ1-3): DTAVSQTPKYLVTQMGNDKSIKCEQNLGHDTMYWYKQDSKKFLKIMFSYNNKELIINETVPNRFSPKSPDKAHLNLHINSLELGDSAVYFCASSQETGAWNTIYFGEGSWLTVV.

The table lists this clonotype with a few counts. V gene TRBV12-3 or TRBV12-4 combines with J gene TRBJ2-3; D unclear. V was clipped by 6 bases and J by 3 bases, with 7 bases between them. The CDR3 covers 12 residues. This CDR3 reads CASREETDTQYF. For the CDR3, the DNA is TGTGCCAGCAGAGAAGAGACAGATACGCAGTATTTT.

This clonotype was detected only a few times. The chain combines TRBV5-1 with TRBJ1-1, with D maybe TRBD1 (6 bases). This CDR3 has 13 amino acids. Trimming removed 3 bases from V and 11 bases from J, with 17 bases in between. Looked up from germline, CDR1 is SGHRS and CDR2 is YFSETQ. The CDR3, as DNA: TGCGCCAGCAGCTCCATATCAACAGGGACGGCTTTCTTT. Translating gives CASSSISTGTAFF.

This clonotype was counted many times. This chain links TRBV28 with TRBJ2-5; 15 positions match TRBD2. Germline trimming cut 7 bases from V and 0 bases from J; bases unmatched to any gene: 6. The CDR3 is 17 residues long. The germline CDR1 and CDR2 sequences are MDHEN and SYDVKM. The CDR3 DNA sequence: TGTGCCAGCACCCCGGGACTAGCGGGGGGCGACCAAGAGACCCAGTACTTC. This encodes CASTPGLAGGDQETQYF. The complete variable domain, with remaining parts taken from reference TRBV28 and TRBJ2-5, reads DVKVTQSSRYLVKRTGEKVFLECVQDMDHENMFWYRQDPGLGLRLIYFSYDVKMKEKGDIPEGYSVSREKKERFSLILESASTNQTSMYLCASTPGLAGGDQETQYFGPGTRLLVL.

J is TRBJ1-3 and V is TRBV18; no definite D call. CDR3 length: 13 residues. With 4 bases removed from V and 0 bases from J, the gap between germline ends came to 4 bases. Germline V gene sequence: CDR1 KGHSH, CDR2 LQKENI. CDR3 in amino acids: CASSRFSGNTIYF. In DNA form, the CDR3 reads TGTGCCAGCTCACGTTTCTCTGGAAACACCATATATTTT.

The chain has TRBV20-1 and TRBJ2-5, with 7 bases fitting TRBD2. With V trimmed by 2 bases and J by 9 bases, 6 bases remained unmatched. This CDR3 spans 12 amino acids. Germline assignment: CDR1 DFQATT and CDR2 SNEGSKA (reference sequence). The chain's CDR3 is CSARPAGEPQYF. CDR3 nucleotides: TGCAGTGCTAGACCCGCGGGGGAGCCCCAGTACTTC.

The chain uses TRBV3-1 and TRBJ1-2; D is uncertain. This CDR3 region has 12 residues. Trimming left V 5 bases short and J 2 bases short, with 6 bases between. Germline V gives CDR1 LGHDT, CDR2 YNNKEL (reference sequence). CDR3 loop: CASSDINYGYTF. The CDR3 DNA reads TGTGCCAGCAGCGATATAAACTATGGCTACACCTTC.

This chain connects TRBV5-1 to TRBJ2-1, with no clear D. Trimming removed 0 bases at V and 6 bases at J, with 10 bases between. Germline loops: CDR1 SGHRS, CDR2 YFSETQ. CDR3 length: 14 residues. This CDR3 reads CASSLGPTGNEQFF. The CDR3 DNA reads as TGCGCCAGCAGCTTGGGCCCCACGGGCAATGAGCAGTTCTTC.

V is TRBV12-3 or TRBV12-4 and J is TRBJ2-7; possibly TRBD1 for D (5 bases). V lost 2 bases and J lost 3, with 14 bases in between. The CDR3 has 15 amino acids. The CDR3 spells CASSLYRGSGYEQYF. DNA of the CDR3: TGTGCCAGCAGTTTATATAGGGGATCTGGCTACGAGCAGTACTTC.

This clonotype was counted a few times. V is TRBV11-2 and J is TRBJ1-6; D unresolved. Germline V CDR1 and CDR2: SGHAT, FQNNGV. The V end was cut by 8 bases, the J end by 7 bases, with 15 bases between. The CDR3 contains 14 residues. The CDR3 loop reads CASSHDMWNSPLHF. CDR3 in DNA: TGTGCCAGCTCCCATGACATGTGGAATTCACCCCTCCACTTT.

The chain's CDR3 is CASSAEGNTEAFF. In DNA form, the CDR3 reads TGCGCCAGCAGCGCGGAGGGAAACACTGAAGCTTTCTTT. V usage is TRBV4-1 and J usage is TRBJ1-1; D gene unclear. The V gene lost 5 bases and the J gene lost 2 bases, with 9 bases spanning the gap. Germline lookup yields CDR1 MGHRA and CDR2 YSYEKL. This CDR3 region has 13 residues.

There are a few counts of this clonotype. J is TRBJ2-5 and V is TRBV6-2 or TRBV6-3; the D is unclear. Germline V CDR1 and CDR2: MNHEY, SVGEGT. The CDR3 extends over 12 amino acids. Trimming removed 8 bases at V and 7 bases at J, with 14 bases between. DNA for the CDR3: TGTGCCAGCCGCGTGACGGTTGGGACCCAGTACTTC. The encoded protein is CASRVTVGTQYF.

This chain connects TRBV15 to TRBJ1-5; tentatively, D is TRBD1 (6 bases). The germline CDR1 and CDR2 sequences are LNHNV and YYDKDF (reference sequence). The CDR3 contains 16 residues. Trimming removed 5 bases at V and 2 bases at J, with 16 bases between. The CDR3 reads CATSSPEGGRNQPQHF. CDR3 DNA sequence: TGTGCCACCAGCTCCCCGGAGGGGGGTCGCAATCAGCCCCAGCATTTT.